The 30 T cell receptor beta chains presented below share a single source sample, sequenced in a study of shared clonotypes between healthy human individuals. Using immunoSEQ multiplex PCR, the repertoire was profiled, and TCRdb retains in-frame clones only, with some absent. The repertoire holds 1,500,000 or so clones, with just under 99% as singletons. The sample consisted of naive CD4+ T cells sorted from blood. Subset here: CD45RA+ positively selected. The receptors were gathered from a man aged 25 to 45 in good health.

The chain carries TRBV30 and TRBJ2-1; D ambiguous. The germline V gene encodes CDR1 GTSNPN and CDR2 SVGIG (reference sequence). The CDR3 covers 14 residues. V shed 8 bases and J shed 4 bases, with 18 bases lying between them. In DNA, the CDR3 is TGTGCCGGAACTCTCGCGGTGGGTTACAATGAGCAGTTCTTC. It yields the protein CAGTLAVGYNEQFF.

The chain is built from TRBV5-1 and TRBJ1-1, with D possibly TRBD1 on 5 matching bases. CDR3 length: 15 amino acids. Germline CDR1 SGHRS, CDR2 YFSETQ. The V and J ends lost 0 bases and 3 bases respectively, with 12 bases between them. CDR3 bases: TGCGCCAGCAGCTTGGAGGGGAGGGCGGACACTGAAGCTTTCTTT. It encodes CASSLEGRADTEAFF.

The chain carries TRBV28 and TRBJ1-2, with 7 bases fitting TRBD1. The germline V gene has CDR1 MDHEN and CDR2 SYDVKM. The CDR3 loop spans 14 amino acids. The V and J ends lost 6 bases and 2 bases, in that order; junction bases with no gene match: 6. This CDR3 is CASSQTGRNYGYTF. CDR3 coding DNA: TGTGCCAGCAGCCAGACAGGGAGGAACTATGGCTACACCTTC.

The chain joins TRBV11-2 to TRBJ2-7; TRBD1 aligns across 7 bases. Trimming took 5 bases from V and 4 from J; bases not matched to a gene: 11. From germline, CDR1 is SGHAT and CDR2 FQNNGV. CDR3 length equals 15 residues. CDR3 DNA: TGTGCCAGCAGCGCCCTTCAAGGGGGCGGGTACGAGCAGTACTTC. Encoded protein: CASSALQGGGYEQYF.

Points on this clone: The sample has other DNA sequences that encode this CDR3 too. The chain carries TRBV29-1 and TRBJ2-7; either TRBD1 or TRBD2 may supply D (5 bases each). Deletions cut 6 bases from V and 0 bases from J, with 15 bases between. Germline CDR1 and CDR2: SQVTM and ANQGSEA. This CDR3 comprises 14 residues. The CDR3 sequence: CSVAGTVSSYEQYF. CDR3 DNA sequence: TGCAGCGTGGCCGGGACGGTAAGCTCCTACGAGCAGTACTTC.

The CDR3 sequence: CASSPNRGTTDTQYF. The CDR3 nucleotides are TGTGCCAGCAGCCCGAATAGGGGTACCACAGATACGCAGTATTTT. V and J are TRBV11-2 and TRBJ2-3; perhaps TRBD1 as D (5 bases). Looked up from germline, CDR1 is SGHAT and CDR2 is FQNNGV. The CDR3 totals 15 residues. V was clipped by 5 bases and J by 2 bases, with 14 bases between them.

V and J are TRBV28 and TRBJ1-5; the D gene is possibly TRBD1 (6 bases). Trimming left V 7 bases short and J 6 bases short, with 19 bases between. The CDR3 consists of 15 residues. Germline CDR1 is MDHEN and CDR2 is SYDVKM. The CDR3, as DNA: TGTGCCAGCAATGACGATACAGGGCTAATTCAGCCCCAGCATTTT. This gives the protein CASNDDTGLIQPQHF.

CDR3 DNA: TGTGCCAGCAGTTCCCCTAGCGGACTCTCCTACAATGAGCAGTTCTTC. As protein: CASSSPSGLSYNEQFF. V gene TRBV6-6 combines with J gene TRBJ2-1; 7 bases are a match to TRBD2. Trimming cost V 4 bases and J 0 bases; bases outside gene matches: 6. This CDR3 is 16 amino acids long. The germline V gene has CDR1 MNHNY and CDR2 SVGAGI (reference sequence).

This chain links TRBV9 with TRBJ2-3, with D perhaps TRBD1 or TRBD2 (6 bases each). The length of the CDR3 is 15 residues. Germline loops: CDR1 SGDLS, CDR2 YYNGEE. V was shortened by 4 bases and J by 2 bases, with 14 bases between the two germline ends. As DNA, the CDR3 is TGTGCCAGCAGCCCAAGGGGGGCAAACACAGATACGCAGTATTTT. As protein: CASSPRGANTDTQYF.

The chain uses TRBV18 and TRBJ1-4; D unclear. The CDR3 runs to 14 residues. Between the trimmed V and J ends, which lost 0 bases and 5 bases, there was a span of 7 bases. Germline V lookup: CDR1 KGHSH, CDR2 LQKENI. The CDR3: CASSPPGFNEKLFF. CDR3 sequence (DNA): TGTGCCAGCTCACCACCAGGGTTCAATGAAAAACTGTTTTTT.

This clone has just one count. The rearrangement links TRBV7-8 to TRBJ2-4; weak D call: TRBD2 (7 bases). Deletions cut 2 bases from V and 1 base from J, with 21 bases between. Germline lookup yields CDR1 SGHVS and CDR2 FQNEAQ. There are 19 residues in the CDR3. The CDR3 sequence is CASSLSGGSNPRAKNIQYF. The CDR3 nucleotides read TGTGCCAGCAGCTTATCGGGGGGCTCGAACCCTCGGGCCAAAAACATTCAGTACTTC. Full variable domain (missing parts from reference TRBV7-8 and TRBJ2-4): GAGVSQSPRYKVAKRGQDVALRCDPISGHVSLFWYQQALGQGPEFLTYFQNEAQLDKSGLPSDRFFAERPEGSVSTLKIQRTQQEDSAVYLCASSLSGGSNPRAKNIQYFGAGTRLSVL.

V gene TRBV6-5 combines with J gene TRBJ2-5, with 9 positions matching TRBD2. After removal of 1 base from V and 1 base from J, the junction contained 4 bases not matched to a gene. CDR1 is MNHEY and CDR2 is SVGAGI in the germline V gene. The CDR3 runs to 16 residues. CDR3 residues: CASSYWVAGAQETQYF. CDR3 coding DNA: TGTGCCAGCAGTTACTGGGTAGCGGGGGCCCAAGAGACCCAGTACTTC.

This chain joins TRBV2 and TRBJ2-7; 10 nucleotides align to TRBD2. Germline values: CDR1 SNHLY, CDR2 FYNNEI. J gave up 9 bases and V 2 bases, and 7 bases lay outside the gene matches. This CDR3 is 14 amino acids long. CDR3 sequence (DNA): TGTGCCAGCAGTGAAAGCGGGAGGGGGAGTCGGCAGTACTTC. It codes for CASSESGRGSRQYF.

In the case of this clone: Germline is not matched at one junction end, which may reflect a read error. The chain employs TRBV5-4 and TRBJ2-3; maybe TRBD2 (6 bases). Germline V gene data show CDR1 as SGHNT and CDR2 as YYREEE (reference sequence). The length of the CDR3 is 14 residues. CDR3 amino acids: CASSLDSGPRLGLF. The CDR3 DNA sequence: TGTGCCAGCAGCTTGGATAGCGGACCCCGACTTGGTCTTTTT.

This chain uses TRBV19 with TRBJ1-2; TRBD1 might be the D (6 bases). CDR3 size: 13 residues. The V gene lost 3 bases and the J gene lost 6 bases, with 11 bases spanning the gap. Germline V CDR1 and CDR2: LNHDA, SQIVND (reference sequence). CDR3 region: CASSMVGAHGYTF. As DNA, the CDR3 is TGTGCCAGTAGTATGGTGGGGGCGCATGGCTACACCTTC. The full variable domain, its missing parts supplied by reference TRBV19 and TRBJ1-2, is DGGITQSPKYLFRKEGQNVTLSCEQNLNHDAMYWYRQDPGQGLRLIYYSQIVNDFQKGDIAEGYSVSREKKESFPLTVTSAQKNPTAFYLCASSMVGAHGYTFGSGTRLTVV.

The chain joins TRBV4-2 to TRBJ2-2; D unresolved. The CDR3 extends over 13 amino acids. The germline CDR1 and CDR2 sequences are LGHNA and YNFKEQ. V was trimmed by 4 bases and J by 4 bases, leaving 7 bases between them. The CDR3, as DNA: TGTGCCAGCAGCCTATCCGGCACCGGGGAGCTGTTTTTT. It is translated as CASSLSGTGELFF.

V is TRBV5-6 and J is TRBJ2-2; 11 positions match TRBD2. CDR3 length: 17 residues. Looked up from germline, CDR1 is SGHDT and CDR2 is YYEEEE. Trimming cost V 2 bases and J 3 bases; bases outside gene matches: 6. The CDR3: CASSLATSGRHTGELFF. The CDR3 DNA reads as TGTGCCAGCAGCTTAGCTACTAGCGGGAGACACACCGGGGAGCTGTTTTTT.

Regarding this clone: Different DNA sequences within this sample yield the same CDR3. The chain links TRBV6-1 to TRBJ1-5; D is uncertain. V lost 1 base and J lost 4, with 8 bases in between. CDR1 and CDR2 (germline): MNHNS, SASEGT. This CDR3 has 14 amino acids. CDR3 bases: TGTGCCAGCAGTGAAGGTTTGGGGAATCAGCCCCAGCATTTT. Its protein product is CASSEGLGNQPQHF.

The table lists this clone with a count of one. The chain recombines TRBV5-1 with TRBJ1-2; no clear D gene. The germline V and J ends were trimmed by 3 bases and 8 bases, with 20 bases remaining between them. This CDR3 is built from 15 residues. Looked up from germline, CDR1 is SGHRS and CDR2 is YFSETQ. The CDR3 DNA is TGCGCCAGCAGCTATGATTCGTTGGCAGAAGAGGGCTACACCTTC. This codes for CASSYDSLAEEGYTF.

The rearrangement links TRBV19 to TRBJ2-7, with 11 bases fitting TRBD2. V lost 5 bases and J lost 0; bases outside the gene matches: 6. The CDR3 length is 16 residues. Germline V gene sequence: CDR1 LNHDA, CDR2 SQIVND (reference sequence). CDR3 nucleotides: TGTGCCAGTAGTTTCCGGACTAGCGGGCGCTCCTACGAGCAGTACTTC. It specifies CASSFRTSGRSYEQYF.

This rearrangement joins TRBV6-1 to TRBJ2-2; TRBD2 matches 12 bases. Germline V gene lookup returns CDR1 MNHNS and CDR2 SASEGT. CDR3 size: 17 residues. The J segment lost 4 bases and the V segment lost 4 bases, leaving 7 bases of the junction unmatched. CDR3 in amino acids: CASSALAGGPGTGELFF. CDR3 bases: TGTGCCAGCAGTGCTCTAGCGGGAGGGCCAGGCACCGGGGAGCTGTTTTTT.

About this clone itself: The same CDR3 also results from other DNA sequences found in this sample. CDR3 region: CASSIRGSGANVLTF. In nucleotides, the CDR3 is TGTGCCAGTAGTATTAGGGGCTCTGGGGCCAACGTCCTGACTTTC. The chain uses TRBV19 and TRBJ2-6; D possibly corresponds to TRBD1 (5 bases). Trimming pared 3 bases from V and 0 bases from J, leaving 6 bases between. Germline lookup yields CDR1 LNHDA and CDR2 SQIVND (reference sequence). The CDR3 consists of 15 residues.

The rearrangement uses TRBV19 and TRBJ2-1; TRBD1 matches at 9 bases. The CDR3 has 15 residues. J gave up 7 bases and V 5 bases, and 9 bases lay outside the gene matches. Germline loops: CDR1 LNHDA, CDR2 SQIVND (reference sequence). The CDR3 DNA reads TGTGCCAGTAGTCGTTTCGGACAGGGGCCAAATGAGCAGTTCTTC. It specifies CASSRFGQGPNEQFF.

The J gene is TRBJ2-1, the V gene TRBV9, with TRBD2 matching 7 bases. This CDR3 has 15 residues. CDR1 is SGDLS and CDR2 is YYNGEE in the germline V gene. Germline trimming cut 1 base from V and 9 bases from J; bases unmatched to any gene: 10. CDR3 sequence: CASSVSGGRIGEQFF. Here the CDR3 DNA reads TGTGCCAGCAGCGTATCCGGCGGGAGAATCGGTGAGCAGTTCTTC.

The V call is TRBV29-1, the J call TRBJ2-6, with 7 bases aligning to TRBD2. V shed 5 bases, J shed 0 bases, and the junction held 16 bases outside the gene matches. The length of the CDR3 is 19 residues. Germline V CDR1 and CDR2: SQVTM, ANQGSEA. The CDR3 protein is CSVRGGDSPINSGANVLTF. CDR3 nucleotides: TGCAGCGTTCGGGGAGGGGACTCCCCTATCAACTCTGGGGCCAACGTCCTGACTTTC.

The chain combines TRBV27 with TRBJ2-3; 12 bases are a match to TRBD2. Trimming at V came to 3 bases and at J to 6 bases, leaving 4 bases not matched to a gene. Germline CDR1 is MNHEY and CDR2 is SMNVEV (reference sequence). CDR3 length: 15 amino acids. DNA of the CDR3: TGTGCCAGCAGTTTCATTGGACTAGCGGGGGATACGCAGTATTTT. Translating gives CASSFIGLAGDTQYF.

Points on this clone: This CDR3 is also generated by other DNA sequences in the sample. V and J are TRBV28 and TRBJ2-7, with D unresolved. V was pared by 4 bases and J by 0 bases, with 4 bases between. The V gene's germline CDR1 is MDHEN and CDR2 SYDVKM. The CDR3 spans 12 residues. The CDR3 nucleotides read TGTGCCAGCAGTTCCAGCTCCTACGAGCAGTACTTC. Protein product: CASSSSSYEQYF.

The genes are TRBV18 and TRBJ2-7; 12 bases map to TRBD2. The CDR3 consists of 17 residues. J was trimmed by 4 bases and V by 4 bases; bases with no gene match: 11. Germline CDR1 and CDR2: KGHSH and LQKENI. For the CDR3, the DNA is TGTGCCAGCTCACTGACTAGCGGGGGCAGGGGAAAATACGAGCAGTACTTC. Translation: CASSLTSGGRGKYEQYF. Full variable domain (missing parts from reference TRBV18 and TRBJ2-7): NAGVMQNPRHLVRRRGQEARLRCSPMKGHSHVYWYRQLPEEGLKFMVYLQKENIIDESGMPKERFSAEFPKEGPSILRIQQVVRGDSAAYFCASSLTSGGRGKYEQYFGPGTRLTVT.

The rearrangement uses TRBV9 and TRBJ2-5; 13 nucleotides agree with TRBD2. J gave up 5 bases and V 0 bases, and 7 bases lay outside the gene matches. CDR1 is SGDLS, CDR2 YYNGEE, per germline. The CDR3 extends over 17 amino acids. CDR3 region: CASSVGGLAGRSETQYF. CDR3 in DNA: TGTGCCAGCAGCGTAGGGGGACTAGCGGGGAGGTCGGAGACCCAGTACTTC.

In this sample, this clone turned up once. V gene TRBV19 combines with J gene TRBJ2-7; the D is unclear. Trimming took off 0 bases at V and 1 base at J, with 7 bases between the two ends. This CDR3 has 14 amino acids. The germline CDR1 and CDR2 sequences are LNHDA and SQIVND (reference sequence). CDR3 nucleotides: TGTGCCAGTAGTATAGATGGCCGTTCCTACGAGCAGTACTTC. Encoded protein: CASSIDGRSYEQYF.